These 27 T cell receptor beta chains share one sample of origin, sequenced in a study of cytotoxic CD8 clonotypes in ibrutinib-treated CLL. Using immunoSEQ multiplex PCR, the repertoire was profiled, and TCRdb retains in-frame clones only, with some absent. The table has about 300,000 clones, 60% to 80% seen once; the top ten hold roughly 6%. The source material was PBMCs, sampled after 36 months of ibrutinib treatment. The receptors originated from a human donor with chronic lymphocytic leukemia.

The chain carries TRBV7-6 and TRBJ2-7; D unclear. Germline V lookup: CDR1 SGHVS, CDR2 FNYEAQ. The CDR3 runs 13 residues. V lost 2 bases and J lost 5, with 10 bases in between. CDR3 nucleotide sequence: TGTGCCAGCAGCTTACCAGGACGGAACGAGCAGTACTTC. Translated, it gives CASSLPGRNEQYF.

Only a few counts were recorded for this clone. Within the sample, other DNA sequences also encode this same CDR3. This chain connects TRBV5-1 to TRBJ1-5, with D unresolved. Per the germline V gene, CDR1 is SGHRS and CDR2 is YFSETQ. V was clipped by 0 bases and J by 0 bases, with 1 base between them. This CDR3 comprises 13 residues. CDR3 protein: CASSLASNQPQHF. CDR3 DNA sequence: TGCGCCAGCAGCTTGGCTAGCAATCAGCCCCAGCATTTT.

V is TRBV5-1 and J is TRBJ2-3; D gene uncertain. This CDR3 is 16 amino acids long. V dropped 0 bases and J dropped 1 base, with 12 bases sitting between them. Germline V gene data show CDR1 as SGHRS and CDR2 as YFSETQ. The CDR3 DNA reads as TGCGCCAGCAGCTTGGCCGGCGGAACCCGCACAGATACGCAGTATTTT. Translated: CASSLAGGTRTDTQYF.

For the CDR3, the DNA is TGTGCCAGCAGCACGGGACTAGCGGGGATCACAGATACGCAGTATTTT. Amino acid sequence: CASSTGLAGITDTQYF. V gene TRBV11-2 combines with J gene TRBJ2-3; 13 nucleotides line up with TRBD2. This CDR3 has 16 amino acids. The J segment lost 2 bases and the V segment lost 5 bases, leaving 4 bases of the junction unmatched. Looked up from germline, CDR1 is SGHAT and CDR2 is FQNNGV.

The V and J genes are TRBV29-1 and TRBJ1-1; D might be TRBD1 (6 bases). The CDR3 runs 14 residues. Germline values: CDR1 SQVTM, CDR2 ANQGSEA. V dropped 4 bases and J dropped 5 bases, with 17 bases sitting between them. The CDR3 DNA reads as TGCAGCGTTGGTCTCCGGGGGCGGAGTACTGAAGCTTTCTTT. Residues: CSVGLRGRSTEAFF.

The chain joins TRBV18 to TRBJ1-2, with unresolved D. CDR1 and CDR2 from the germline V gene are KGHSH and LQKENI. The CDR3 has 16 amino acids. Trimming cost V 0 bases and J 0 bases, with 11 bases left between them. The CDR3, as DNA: TGTGCCAGCTCACCACCTGATGGCAGTCCTAACTATGGCTACACCTTC. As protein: CASSPPDGSPNYGYTF.

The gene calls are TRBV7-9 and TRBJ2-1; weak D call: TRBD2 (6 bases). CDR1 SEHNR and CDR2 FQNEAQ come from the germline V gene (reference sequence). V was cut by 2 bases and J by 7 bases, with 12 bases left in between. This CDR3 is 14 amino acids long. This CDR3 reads CASSLLRDSNEQFF. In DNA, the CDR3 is TGTGCCAGCAGCTTATTGCGGGATTCGAATGAGCAGTTCTTC.

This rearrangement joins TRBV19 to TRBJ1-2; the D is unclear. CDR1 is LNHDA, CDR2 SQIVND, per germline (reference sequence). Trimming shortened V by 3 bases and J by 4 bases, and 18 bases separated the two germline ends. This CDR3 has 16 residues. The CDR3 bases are TGTGCCAGTAGTATCCGGGGAGCAGGCTTACCCTATGGCTACACCTTC. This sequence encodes CASSIRGAGLPYGYTF.

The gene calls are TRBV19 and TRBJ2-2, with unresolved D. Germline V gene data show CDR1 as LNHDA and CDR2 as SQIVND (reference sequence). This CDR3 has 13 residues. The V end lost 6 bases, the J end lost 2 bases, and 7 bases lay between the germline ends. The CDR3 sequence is CASSIINTGELFF. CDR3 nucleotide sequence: TGTGCCAGTAGCATCATAAACACCGGGGAGCTGTTTTTT. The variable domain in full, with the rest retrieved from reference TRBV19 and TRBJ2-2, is DGGITQSPKYLFRKEGQNVTLSCEQNLNHDAMYWYRQDPGQGLRLIYYSQIVNDFQKGDIAEGYSVSREKKESFPLTVTSAQKNPTAFYLCASSIINTGELFFGEGSRLTVL.

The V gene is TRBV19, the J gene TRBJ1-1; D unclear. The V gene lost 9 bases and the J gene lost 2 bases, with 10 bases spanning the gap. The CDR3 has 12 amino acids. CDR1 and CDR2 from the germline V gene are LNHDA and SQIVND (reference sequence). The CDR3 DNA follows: TGTGCCAGCATGAGGGAAAACACTGAAGCTTTCTTT. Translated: CASMRENTEAFF.

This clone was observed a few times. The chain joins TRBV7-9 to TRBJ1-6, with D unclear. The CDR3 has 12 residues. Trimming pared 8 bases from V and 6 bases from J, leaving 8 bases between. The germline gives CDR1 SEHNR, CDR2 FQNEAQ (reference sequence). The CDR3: CASRWGNSPLHF. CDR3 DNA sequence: TGTGCCAGCCGATGGGGTAATTCACCCCTCCACTTT.

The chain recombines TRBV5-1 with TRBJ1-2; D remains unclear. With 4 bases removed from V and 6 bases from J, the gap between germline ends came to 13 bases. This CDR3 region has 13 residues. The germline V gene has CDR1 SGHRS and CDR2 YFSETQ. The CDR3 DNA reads TGCGCCAGCAGCCCCACCAGGAACAATGGCTACACCTTC. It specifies CASSPTRNNGYTF.

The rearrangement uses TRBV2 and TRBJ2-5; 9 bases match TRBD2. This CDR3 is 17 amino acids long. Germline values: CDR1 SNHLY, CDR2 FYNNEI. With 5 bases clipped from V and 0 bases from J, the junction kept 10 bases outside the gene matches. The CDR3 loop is CASSPGASGTYQETQYF. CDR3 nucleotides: TGTGCCAGCAGTCCCGGAGCTAGCGGGACCTACCAAGAGACCCAGTACTTC.

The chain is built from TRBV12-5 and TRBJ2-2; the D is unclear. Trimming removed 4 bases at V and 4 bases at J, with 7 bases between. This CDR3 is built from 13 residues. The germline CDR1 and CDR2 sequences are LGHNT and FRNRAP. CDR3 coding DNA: TGTGCTAGTGGTTACCAAGGCACCGGGGAGCTGTTTTTT. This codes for CASGYQGTGELFF.

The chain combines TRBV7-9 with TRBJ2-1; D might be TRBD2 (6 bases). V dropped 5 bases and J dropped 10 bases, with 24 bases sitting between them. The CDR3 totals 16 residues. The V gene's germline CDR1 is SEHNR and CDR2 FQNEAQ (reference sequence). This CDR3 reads CASSRPGLADKREQFF. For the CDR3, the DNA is TGTGCCAGCAGCCGCCCGGGACTTGCGGATAAACGGGAGCAGTTCTTC.

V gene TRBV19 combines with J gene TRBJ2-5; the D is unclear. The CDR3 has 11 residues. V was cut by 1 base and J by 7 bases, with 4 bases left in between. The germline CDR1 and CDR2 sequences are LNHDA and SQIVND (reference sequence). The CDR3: CASSIGGTQYF. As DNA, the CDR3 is TGTGCCAGTAGTATAGGCGGGACCCAGTACTTC.

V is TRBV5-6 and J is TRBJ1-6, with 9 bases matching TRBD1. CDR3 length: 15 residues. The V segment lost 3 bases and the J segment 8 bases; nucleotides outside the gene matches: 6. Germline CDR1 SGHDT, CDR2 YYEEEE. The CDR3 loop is CASSYGQGSDSPLHF. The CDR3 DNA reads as TGTGCCAGCAGCTACGGACAGGGGAGCGATTCACCCCTCCACTTT. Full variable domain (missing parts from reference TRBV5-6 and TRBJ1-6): DAGVTQSPTHLIKTRGQQVTLRCSPKSGHDTVSWYQQALGQGPQFIFQYYEEEERQRGNFPDRFSGHQFPNYSSELNVNALLLGDSALYLCASSYGQGSDSPLHFGNGTRLTVT.

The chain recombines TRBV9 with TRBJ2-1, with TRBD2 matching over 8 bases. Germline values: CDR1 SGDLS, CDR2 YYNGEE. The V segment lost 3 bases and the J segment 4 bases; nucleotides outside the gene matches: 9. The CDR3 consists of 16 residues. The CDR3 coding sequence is TGTGCCAGCAGCGGGATTATAGCGGGACGGTACAATGAGCAGTTCTTC. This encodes CASSGIIAGRYNEQFF.

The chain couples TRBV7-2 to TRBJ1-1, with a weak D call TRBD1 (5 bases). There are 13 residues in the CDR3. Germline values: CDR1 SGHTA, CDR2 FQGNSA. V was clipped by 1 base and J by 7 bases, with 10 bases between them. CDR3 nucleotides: TGTGCCAGCAGCTTAGTCGGCAGGGATGAAGCTTTCTTT. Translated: CASSLVGRDEAFF.

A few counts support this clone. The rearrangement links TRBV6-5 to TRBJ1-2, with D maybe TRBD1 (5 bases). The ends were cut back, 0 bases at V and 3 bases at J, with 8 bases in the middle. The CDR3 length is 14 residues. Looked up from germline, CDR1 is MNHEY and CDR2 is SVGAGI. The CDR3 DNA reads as TGTGCCAGCAGTTACTCTGGGGGGGACTATGGCTACACCTTC. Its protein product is CASSYSGGDYGYTF.

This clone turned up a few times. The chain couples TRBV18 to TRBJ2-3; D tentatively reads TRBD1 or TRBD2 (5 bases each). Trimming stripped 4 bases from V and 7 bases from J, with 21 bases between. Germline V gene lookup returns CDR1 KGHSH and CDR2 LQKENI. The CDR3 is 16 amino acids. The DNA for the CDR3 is TGTGCCAGCTCACTACTCGGCCAGGGACCCCCACATACGCAGTATTTT. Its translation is CASSLLGQGPPHTQYF.

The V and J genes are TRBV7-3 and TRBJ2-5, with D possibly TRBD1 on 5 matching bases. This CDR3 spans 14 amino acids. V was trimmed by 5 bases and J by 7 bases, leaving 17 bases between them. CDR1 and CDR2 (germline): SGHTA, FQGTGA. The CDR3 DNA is TGTGCCAGCAGCCTCCCCGACAGACCGGGGACCCAGTACTTC. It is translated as CASSLPDRPGTQYF.

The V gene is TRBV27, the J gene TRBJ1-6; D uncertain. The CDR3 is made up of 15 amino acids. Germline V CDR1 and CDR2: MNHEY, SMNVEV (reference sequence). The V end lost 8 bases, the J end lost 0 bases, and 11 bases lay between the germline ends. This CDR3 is CASRRRASYNSPLHF. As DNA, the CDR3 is TGTGCCAGCCGTAGAAGGGCCTCCTATAATTCACCCCTCCACTTT.

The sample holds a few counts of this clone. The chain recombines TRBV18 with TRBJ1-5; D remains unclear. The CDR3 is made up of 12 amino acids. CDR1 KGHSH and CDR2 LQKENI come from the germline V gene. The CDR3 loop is CAGEVDNQPQHF. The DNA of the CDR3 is TGTGCTGGGGAGGTCGACAATCAGCCCCAGCATTTT. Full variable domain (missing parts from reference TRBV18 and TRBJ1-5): NAGVMQNPRHLVRRRGQEARLRCSPMKGHSHVYWYRQLPEEGLKFMVYLQKENIIDESGMPKERFSAEFPKEGPSILRIQQVVRGDSAAYFCAGEVDNQPQHFGDGTRLSIL.

This chain's CDR3 is CASSHSGGVNTGELFF. The DNA of the CDR3 is TGTGCCAGCAGCCATAGCGGGGGGGTGAACACCGGGGAGCTGTTTTTT. The chain is built from TRBV7-6 and TRBJ2-2; TRBD2 matches 11 bases. The V segment lost 5 bases and the J segment 1 base; nucleotides outside the gene matches: 3. Germline lookup yields CDR1 SGHVS and CDR2 FNYEAQ. The CDR3 is made up of 16 amino acids.

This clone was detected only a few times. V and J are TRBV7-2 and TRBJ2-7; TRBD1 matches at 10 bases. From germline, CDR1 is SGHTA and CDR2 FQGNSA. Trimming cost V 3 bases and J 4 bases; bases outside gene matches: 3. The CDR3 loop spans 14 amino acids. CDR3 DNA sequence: TGTGCCAGCAGCTTTAGACAGGGGGCGTACGAGCAGTACTTC. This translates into CASSFRQGAYEQYF.

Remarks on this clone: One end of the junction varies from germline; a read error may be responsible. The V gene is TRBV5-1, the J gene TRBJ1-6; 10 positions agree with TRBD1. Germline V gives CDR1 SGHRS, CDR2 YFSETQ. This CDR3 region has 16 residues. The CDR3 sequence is CASTLGTGASNSPLHF. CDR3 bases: TGCGCCAGCACCTTGGGGACAGGGGCGTCGAATTCACCCCTCCACTTT. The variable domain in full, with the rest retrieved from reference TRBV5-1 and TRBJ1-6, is KAGVTQTPRYLIKTRGQQVTLSCSPISGHRSVSWYQQTPGQGLQFLFEYFSETQRNKGNFPGRFSGRQFSNSRSEMNVSTLELGDSALYLCASTLGTGASNSPLHFGNGTRLTVT.